The 17 T cell receptor beta chains below all came from one sample that was sequenced in a study of shared clonotypes between healthy human individuals. Using immunoSEQ multiplex PCR, the repertoire was profiled, and TCRdb retains in-frame clones only, with some absent. The table lists over 1.5 million clones, around 98% of them singletons. The sequenced sample consisted of naive CD4+ T cells sorted from blood. Stated subset: CD45RA+ positively selected. These TCRs come from a man aged 30 to 39 in good health.

The chain links TRBV11-2 to TRBJ2-7; D gene ambiguous. The CDR3 is made up of 12 amino acids. Between the trimmed V and J ends, which lost 5 bases and 4 bases, there was a span of 9 bases. The germline CDR1 and CDR2 sequences are SGHAT and FQNNGV. CDR3: CASSPWGYEQYF. The CDR3 nucleotides read TGTGCCAGCAGCCCATGGGGTTACGAGCAGTACTTC.

This rearrangement joins TRBV29-1 to TRBJ2-7; a weak D match, TRBD1 (5 bases). CDR1 and CDR2 from the germline V gene are SQVTM and ANQGSEA. Trimming pared 7 bases from V and 0 bases from J, leaving 16 bases between. The CDR3 has 14 amino acids. The CDR3: CSAAGSRSSYEQYF. The CDR3 DNA is TGCAGCGCCGCAGGGTCGAGGAGCTCCTACGAGCAGTACTTC.

The chain uses TRBV2 and TRBJ2-7; no clear D gene. CDR3 length: 13 amino acids. Per the germline V gene, CDR1 is SNHLY and CDR2 is FYNNEI. V lost 3 bases, J lost 6 bases, and 12 bases lay in between. CDR3 sequence: CASSDWTLGEQYF. The CDR3 DNA follows: TGTGCCAGCAGTGACTGGACCTTGGGCGAGCAGTACTTC.

This clone has only one observation. In nucleotides, the CDR3 is TGTGCCAGCAGTGCGGGACAGTCGGGCGAGCAGTACTTC. Translated, it gives CASSAGQSGEQYF. The chain combines TRBV6-4 with TRBJ2-7, with TRBD1 matching over 7 bases. This CDR3 is built from 13 residues. Germline CDR1 and CDR2: MRHNA and SNTAGT. The V gene end was trimmed by 4 bases and the J gene end by 6 bases; junction bases not matched to a gene: 6.

As concerns this clone: This sample also contains other DNA sequences that code for the same CDR3. The chain uses TRBV5-1 and TRBJ2-7; no reliable D call. V gave up 3 bases and J gave up 2 bases, with 3 bases separating them. The CDR3 contains 11 residues. From germline, CDR1 is SGHRS and CDR2 YFSETQ. In nucleotides, the CDR3 is TGCGCCAGCAGCTCGACCTACGAGCAGTACTTC. It codes for CASSSTYEQYF.

CDR3 in DNA: TGTGCCAGCAGCTTATGGTCGGGGCAGGTAGGAGCTTTCTTT. Translation: CASSLWSGQVGAFF. The V and J genes are TRBV11-2 and TRBJ1-1; possible D gene TRBD1, 5 bases. V lost 2 bases and J lost 10, with 17 bases in between. This CDR3 is built from 14 residues. CDR1 is SGHAT and CDR2 is FQNNGV in the germline V gene. The complete variable domain, with remaining parts taken from reference TRBV11-2 and TRBJ1-1, reads EAGVAQSPRYKIIEKRQSVAFWCNPISGHATLYWYQQILGQGPKLLIQFQNNGVVDDSQLPKDRFSAERLKGVDSTLKIQPAKLEDSAVYLCASSLWSGQVGAFFGQGTRLTVV.

This CDR3 reads CASSLLAGAGTGELFF. In DNA, the CDR3 is TGTGCCAGCAGCTTATTAGCGGGAGCGGGCACCGGGGAGCTGTTTTTT. The rearrangement links TRBV5-8 to TRBJ2-2; 9 bases agree with TRBD2. The CDR3 sequence is 16 residues long. Unmatched junction bases numbered 6, after V lost 2 bases and J lost 4 bases. Per the germline V gene, CDR1 is SGHTS and CDR2 is YDEGEE.

In this sample, this clone turned up once. The CDR3 nucleotides read TGTGCCAGCAGCTTGGTCGTGTCGGGGGGCTCGGGAGAAAAACTGTTTTTT. Translating it yields CASSLVVSGGSGEKLFF. The V gene is TRBV5-6, the J gene TRBJ1-4; D is possibly TRBD1 (6 bases). This CDR3 contains 17 residues. Germline assignment: CDR1 SGHDT and CDR2 YYEEEE. V was clipped by 0 bases and J by 8 bases, with 20 bases between them.

The rearrangement uses TRBV28 and TRBJ2-7, with 11 positions matching TRBD1. CDR1 and CDR2 (germline): MDHEN, SYDVKM. The V segment lost 6 bases and the J segment 6 bases; nucleotides outside the gene matches: 10. The CDR3 is made up of 15 amino acids. CDR3 nucleotides: TGTGCCAGCAGAACTATACGGGACAGGGGGGGCGAGCAGTACTTC. Encoded protein: CASRTIRDRGGEQYF.

CDR3 sequence reads: CASMSPGSGANVLTF. DNA for the CDR3: TGTGCCAGTATGTCGCCCGGCTCTGGGGCCAACGTCCTGACTTTC. The genes are TRBV19 and TRBJ2-6, with unresolved D. Germline V gene sequence: CDR1 LNHDA, CDR2 SQIVND (reference sequence). With 7 bases removed from V and 0 bases from J, the gap between germline ends came to 10 bases. The CDR3 loop spans 15 amino acids.

In regard to this clone: Different DNA sequences within this sample yield the same CDR3. This CDR3 reads CASSLQGTGELFF. CDR3 bases: TGTGCCAGCAGCCTACAGGGTACCGGGGAGCTGTTTTTT. The chain links TRBV7-9 to TRBJ2-2, with a tentative D call TRBD1 (6 bases). This CDR3 has 13 residues. Deletions cut 5 bases from V and 5 bases from J, with 9 bases between. CDR1 and CDR2 from the germline V gene are SEHNR and FQNEAQ (reference sequence).

This chain connects TRBV10-1 to TRBJ2-1; D remains ambiguous. Trimming pared 5 bases from V and 5 bases from J, leaving 10 bases between. Germline V lookup: CDR1 WNHNN, CDR2 SYGVQD (reference sequence). There are 13 residues in the CDR3. The CDR3: CASSFNEDNEQFF. CDR3 bases: TGCGCCAGCAGTTTCAACGAGGACAATGAGCAGTTCTTC.

The gene calls are TRBV6-1 and TRBJ2-3; D not resolved. The CDR3 length is 11 residues. V lost 6 bases, J lost 4 bases, and 5 bases lay in between. Germline values: CDR1 MNHNS, CDR2 SASEGT. The CDR3, as DNA: TGTGCCAGCAGCAATTCAGATACGCAGTATTTT. The encoded protein is CASSNSDTQYF.

The chain recombines TRBV28 with TRBJ2-3; 8 bases fit TRBD1. The CDR3 has 16 residues. Per the germline V gene, CDR1 is MDHEN and CDR2 is SYDVKM. J lost 1 base, V lost 4 bases, and 7 bases had no gene match. The CDR3 protein is CASSSRQGQGTDTQYF. The CDR3 DNA follows: TGTGCCAGCAGTTCCCGACAGGGACAGGGCACAGATACGCAGTATTTT.

This clone has only one observation. This rearrangement joins TRBV18 to TRBJ2-2; D unclear. Germline lookup yields CDR1 KGHSH and CDR2 LQKENI. This CDR3 has 16 amino acids. V was shortened by 3 bases and J by 1 base, with 12 bases between the two germline ends. CDR3 in DNA: TGTGCCAGCTCACCTAGCAGGACGGTGAACACCGGGGAGCTGTTTTTT. Amino acid sequence: CASSPSRTVNTGELFF.

The chain carries TRBV5-1 and TRBJ2-5, with no clear D. Germline-derived CDR1 and CDR2 are SGHRS and YFSETQ. The ends were cut back, 0 bases at V and 5 bases at J, with 14 bases in the middle. This CDR3 has 15 residues. As DNA, the CDR3 is TGCGCCAGCAGCTTGGTATCCGCGTGGGGTGAGACCCAGTACTTC. It encodes CASSLVSAWGETQYF.

The rearrangement joins TRBV27 to TRBJ2-3; D is undetermined. The V end lost 0 bases, the J end lost 6 bases, and 7 bases lay between the germline ends. The CDR3 consists of 13 residues. Germline CDR1 MNHEY, CDR2 SMNVEV (reference sequence). The CDR3 here is CASSLSEIDTQYF. DNA for the CDR3: TGTGCCAGCAGTTTATCGGAGATTGATACGCAGTATTTT.